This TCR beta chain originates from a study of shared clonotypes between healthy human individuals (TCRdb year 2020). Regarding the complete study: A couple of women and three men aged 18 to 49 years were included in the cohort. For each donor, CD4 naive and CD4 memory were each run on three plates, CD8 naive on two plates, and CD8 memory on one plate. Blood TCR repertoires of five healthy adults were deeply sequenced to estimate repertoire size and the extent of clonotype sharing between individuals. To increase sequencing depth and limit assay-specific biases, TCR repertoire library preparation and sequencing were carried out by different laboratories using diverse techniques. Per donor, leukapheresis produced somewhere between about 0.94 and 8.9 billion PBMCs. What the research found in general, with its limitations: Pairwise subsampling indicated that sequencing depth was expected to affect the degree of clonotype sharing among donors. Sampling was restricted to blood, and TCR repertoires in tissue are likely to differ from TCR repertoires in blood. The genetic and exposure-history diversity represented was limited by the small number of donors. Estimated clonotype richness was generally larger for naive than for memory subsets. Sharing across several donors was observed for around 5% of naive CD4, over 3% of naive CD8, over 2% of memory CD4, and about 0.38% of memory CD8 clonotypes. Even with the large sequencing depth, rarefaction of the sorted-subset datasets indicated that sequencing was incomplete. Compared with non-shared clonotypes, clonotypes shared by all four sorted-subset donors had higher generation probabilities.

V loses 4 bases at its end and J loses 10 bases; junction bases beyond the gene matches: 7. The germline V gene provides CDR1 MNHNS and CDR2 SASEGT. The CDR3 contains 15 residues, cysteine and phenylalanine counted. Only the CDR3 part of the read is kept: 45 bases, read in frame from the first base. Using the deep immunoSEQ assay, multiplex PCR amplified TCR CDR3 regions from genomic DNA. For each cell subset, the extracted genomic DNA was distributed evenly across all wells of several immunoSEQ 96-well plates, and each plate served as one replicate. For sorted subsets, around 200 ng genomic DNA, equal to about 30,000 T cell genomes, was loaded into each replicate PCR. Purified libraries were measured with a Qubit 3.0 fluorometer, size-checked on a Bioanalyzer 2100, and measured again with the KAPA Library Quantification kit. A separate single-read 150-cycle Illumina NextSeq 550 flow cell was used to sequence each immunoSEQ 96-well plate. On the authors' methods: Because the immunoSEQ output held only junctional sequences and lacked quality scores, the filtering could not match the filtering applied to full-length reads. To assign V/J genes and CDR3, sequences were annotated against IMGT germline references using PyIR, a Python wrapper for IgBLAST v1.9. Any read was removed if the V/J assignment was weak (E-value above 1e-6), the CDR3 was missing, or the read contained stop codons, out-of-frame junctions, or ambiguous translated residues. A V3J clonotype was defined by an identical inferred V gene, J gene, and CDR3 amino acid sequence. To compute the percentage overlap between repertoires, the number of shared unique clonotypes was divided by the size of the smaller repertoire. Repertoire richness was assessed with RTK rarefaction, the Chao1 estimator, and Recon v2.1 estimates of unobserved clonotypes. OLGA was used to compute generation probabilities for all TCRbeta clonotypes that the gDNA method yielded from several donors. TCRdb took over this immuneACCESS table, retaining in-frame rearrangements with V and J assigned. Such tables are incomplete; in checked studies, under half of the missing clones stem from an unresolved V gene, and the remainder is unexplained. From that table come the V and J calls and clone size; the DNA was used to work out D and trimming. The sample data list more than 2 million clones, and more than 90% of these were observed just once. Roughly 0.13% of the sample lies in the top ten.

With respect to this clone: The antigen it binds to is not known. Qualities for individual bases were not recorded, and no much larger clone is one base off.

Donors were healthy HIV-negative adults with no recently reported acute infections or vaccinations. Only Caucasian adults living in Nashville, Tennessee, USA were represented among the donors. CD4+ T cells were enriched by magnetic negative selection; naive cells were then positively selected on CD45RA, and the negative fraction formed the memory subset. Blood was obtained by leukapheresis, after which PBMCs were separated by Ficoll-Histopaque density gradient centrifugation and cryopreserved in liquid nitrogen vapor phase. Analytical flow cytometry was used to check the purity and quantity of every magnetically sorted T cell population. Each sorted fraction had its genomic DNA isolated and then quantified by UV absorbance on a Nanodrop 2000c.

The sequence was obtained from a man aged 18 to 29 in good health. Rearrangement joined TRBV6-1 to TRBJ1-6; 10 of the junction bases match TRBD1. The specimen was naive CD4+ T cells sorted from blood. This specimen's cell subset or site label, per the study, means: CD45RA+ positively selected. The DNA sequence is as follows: TGTGCCAGCAGTGTTGCCGGGACAGGGGTATCACCCCTCCACTTT. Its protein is CASSVAGTGVSPLHF.